The next 20 T cell receptor beta chains were all read from a single sample in a study of tumor-infiltrating lymphocytes in primary liver carcinoma. Unsorted whole blood served as the source of blood RNA, and germline DNA was extracted as well. From around 0.5 ug of total RNA, TCR beta-specific cDNA was reverse-transcribed using a constant-region primer. Amplification in three nested multiplex PCR rounds with slightly modified ARM-PCR gave rise to TCR beta libraries. With TRBV1-TRBV30 forward primers and a C-beta reverse primer, the first two PCR rounds were run for around 10 cycles each. Via MiXCR, TCRdb re-called the multiplex PCR reads, giving one row per CDR3 protein. The table lists 320,000 or so distinct CDR3 sequences, approximately 65% of them singletons. The sequenced material came from peripheral blood. All receptors derive from a middle-aged man with primary liver carcinoma and hepatitis B virus infection.

Notes on this clonotype: This may arise from a read error, as a much more abundant clone is one base away. The V and J genes are TRBV11-2 and TRBJ2-3; D is undetermined. The CDR3 is made up of 13 amino acids. Germline lookup yields CDR1 SGHAT and CDR2 FQNNGV. CDR3 loop: CASNLVTTDTQYF. CDR3 nucleotide sequence: TGTGCCAGCAACTTAGTTACCACAGATACGCAGTATTTT.

There are many counts of this clonotype. The chain uses TRBV4-2 and TRBJ2-1, with D perhaps being TRBD1 or TRBD2 (5 bases each). CDR3 length: 16 residues. The V and J ends lost 0 bases and 5 bases respectively, with 14 bases between them. Germline V gene data show CDR1 as LGHNA and CDR2 as YNFKEQ. CDR3 sequence reads: CASSQDGGGTNNEQFF. The CDR3 DNA follows: TGTGCCAGCAGCCAAGATGGTGGTGGGACCAACAATGAGCAGTTCTTC.

Concerning this clonotype itself: A much larger clone sits a single nucleotide away, making a read error possible. V gene TRBV10-3 combines with J gene TRBJ2-1; D perhaps matches TRBD2 (6 bases). Per the germline V gene, CDR1 is ENHRY and CDR2 is SYGVKD. Trimming shortened V by 4 bases and J by 4 bases, and 14 bases separated the two germline ends. The CDR3 sequence is 15 residues long. Here the CDR3 DNA reads TGTGCCATCAGTGGACTAGAGGGAGCGTACAATGAGCAGTTCTTC. This encodes CAISGLEGAYNEQFF.

The chain combines TRBV4-1 with TRBJ2-7; D possibly corresponds to TRBD2 (6 bases). Looked up from germline, CDR1 is MGHRA and CDR2 is YSYEKL. CDR3 length equals 15 residues. The CDR3 DNA follows: TGCATCAGCAGCCAAGATAAGGCACTAGCCATGGCGCAGTACTTC. It yields the protein CISSQDKALAMAQYF.

On this clonotype itself: One junction end disagrees with the germline gene, perhaps due to a read error. This sequence joins TRBV12-3 or TRBV12-4 and TRBJ2-5; a possible D gene is TRBD2 (5 bases). The CDR3 length is 11 residues. The CDR3 region has the DNA TGTGCCAGCAGTCGGGGAAAGACCCAGTGCTTC. Translation gives CASSRGKTQCF.

As concerns this clonotype: Relative to the germline gene, one junction end is altered; a read error may explain this. The V and J genes are TRBV28 and TRBJ2-4; D might be TRBD1 (5 bases). The CDR3 is made up of 13 amino acids. CDR1 and CDR2 from the germline V gene are MDHEN and SYDVKM. The CDR3 sequence: CDSSLQGGNIQYF. The CDR3 DNA follows: TGTGACAGCAGTTTGCAGGGTGGAAACATTCAGTACTTC.

Comments on this clonotype: This clone may be a read error of a much larger clone one base away. The chain links TRBV6-6 to TRBJ2-4; no reliable D call. This CDR3 is built from 13 residues. The V end was cut by 7 bases, the J end by 4 bases, with 11 bases between. Looked up from germline, CDR1 is MNHNY and CDR2 is SVGAGI (reference sequence). The CDR3 bases are TGTGCCAGCACCCAGGCAGCTAAAAACATTCAGTACTTC. It translates to CASTQAAKNIQYF.

This sequence joins TRBV5-4 and TRBJ2-5; 9 nucleotides match TRBD1. The CDR3 runs to 15 residues. Germline V CDR1 and CDR2: SGHNT, YYREEE (reference sequence). Losses at the gene ends were 7 bases for V and 5 bases for J; bases not matched to a gene: 12. The CDR3 spells CASCRGQGTSETQYF. CDR3 sequence (DNA): TGTGCCAGCTGCCGTGGACAGGGGACCTCGGAGACCCAGTACTTC.

Notes on this clonotype: One base away lies a much larger clone, so this may be a sequencing read error. CDR3 in DNA: TGTGCCAGCACTCCTCGAGAGGGACCCACCTACGAGCAGTACTTC. Protein: CASTPREGPTYEQYF. The V and J genes are TRBV6-1 and TRBJ2-7; tentatively, D is TRBD1 or TRBD2 (5 bases each). Germline V gene sequence: CDR1 MNHNS, CDR2 SASEGT. V was pared by 7 bases and J by 2 bases, with 18 bases between. This CDR3 is built from 15 residues.

To note about this clonotype: A much larger clone lies a single base off, so this may be a read error. The chain couples TRBV29-1 to TRBJ2-3, with D tentatively TRBD1 or TRBD2 (5 bases each). The CDR3 extends over 14 amino acids. Germline CDR1 is SQVTM and CDR2 is ANQGSEA. Trimming removed 3 bases from V and 3 bases from J, with 13 bases in between. The CDR3: CSVDGGSETDTQYF. CDR3 DNA: TGCAGCGTTGATGGGGGTTCGGAGACAGATACGCAGTATTTT.

This clonotype was counted a single time. Possible read error: a much larger clone is one base away. The rearrangement links TRBV6-5 to TRBJ2-1; TRBD2 matches at 7 bases. The V gene's germline CDR1 is MNHEY and CDR2 SVGAGI. The CDR3 loop spans 15 amino acids. V was pared by 7 bases and J by 7 bases, with 13 bases of the junction left unmatched. The chain's CDR3 is CASNRSGALGNEQFF. CDR3 bases: TGTGCCAGCAATCGCAGCGGGGCCCTGGGGAATGAGCAGTTCTTC.

This rearrangement joins TRBV6-5 to TRBJ1-1; D is ambiguous. Germline V gene data show CDR1 as MNHEY and CDR2 as SVGAGI. There are 14 residues in the CDR3. V lost 1 base and J lost 0, with 6 bases in between. This CDR3 is CASSYLTVNTEAFF. Here the CDR3 DNA reads TGTGCCAGCAGTTACTTGACTGTGAACACTGAAGCTTTCTTT.

This clonotype appeared a few times. The CDR3 sequence is CASSPSTTANYGYTF. In DNA, the CDR3 is TGTGCCAGCAGCCCCTCCACGACTGCTAACTATGGCTACACCTTC. The J gene is TRBJ1-2, the V gene TRBV7-8, with D unclear. The CDR3 has 15 amino acids. V was trimmed by 5 bases and J by 0 bases, leaving 13 bases between them. Per germline, CDR1 SGHVS and CDR2 FQNEAQ.

Remarks on this clonotype: A read error is possible here, since a much larger clone lies one base away. The chain carries TRBV5-4 and TRBJ1-2; maybe TRBD1 (5 bases). Trimming took off 3 bases at V and 7 bases at J, with 16 bases between the two ends. CDR3 length: 14 amino acids. Per the germline V gene, CDR1 is SGHNT and CDR2 is YYREEE (reference sequence). The chain's CDR3 is CASSSDTSSSGYTF. The CDR3 nucleotides are TGTGCCAGCAGCTCGGACACTTCCTCTAGTGGCTACACCTTC.

This clonotype was seen just once. Being one base from a much bigger clone, this may be a read error. The chain combines TRBV6-1 with TRBJ2-2, with 8 nucleotides matching TRBD1. The CDR3 covers 15 residues. Germline-derived CDR1 and CDR2 are MNHNS and SASEGT. The CDR3 nucleotides read TGTGGCAGCAGTTACCGGACAGGGTCAGGCGGGGAGCTGTTTTTT. Its protein product is CGSSYRTGSGGELFF.

This clonotype showed up just a few times. A clone one base away is much larger, so this may be a read error. The V gene is TRBV6-1, the J gene TRBJ1-5; D unresolved. V was shortened by 8 bases and J by 6 bases, with 14 bases between the two germline ends. Germline lookup yields CDR1 MNHNS and CDR2 SASEGT. The CDR3 contains 13 residues. DNA of the CDR3: TGTGCCAGCCGCAAAGATGGGAGTCAGCCCCAGCATTTT. Translating gives CASRKDGSQPQHF.

As to this clonotype: No conserved phenylalanine or tryptophan is present at the end of the CDR3, so a read error is the likely explanation. The chain is built from TRBV12-3 or TRBV12-4 and TRBJ2-4; D gene ambiguous. V shed 1 base and J shed 9 bases, with 7 bases lying between them. The CDR3 runs to 12 residues. The chain's CDR3 is CASSLDSGIQYL. The CDR3 bases are TGTGCCAGCAGTTTAGATTCGGGCATTCAGTACCTC.

This clonotype was observed at least ten times. This chain connects TRBV6-1 to TRBJ2-7; the D gene is possibly TRBD2 (5 bases). This CDR3 spans 13 amino acids. The V gene's germline CDR1 is MNHNS and CDR2 SASEGT. V was clipped by 3 bases and J by 3 bases, with 9 bases between them. The CDR3 DNA reads TGTGCCAGCAGTGAGAGGGATTTCTACGAGCAGTACTTC. It encodes CASSERDFYEQYF.

This chain uses TRBV7-8 with TRBJ2-1; tentatively, D is TRBD2 (5 bases). The CDR3 loop spans 14 amino acids. V was trimmed by 7 bases and J by 5 bases, leaving 15 bases between them. Germline V gives CDR1 SGHVS, CDR2 FQNEAQ. The CDR3 nucleotides are TGTGCCAGCACCTTTAAGGCGGGCCACAATGAGCAGTTCTTC. It specifies CASTFKAGHNEQFF.

Remarks on this clonotype: A much larger clonotype is one base distant, so this may be a read error. This chain joins TRBV28 and TRBJ1-5; D is perhaps TRBD1 (6 bases). The CDR3 spans 16 residues. The V gene's germline CDR1 is MDHEN and CDR2 SYDVKM. Here the CDR3 DNA reads TGTGCCAGCAGCCTAGGGTGGGGGGCTGGCAATCAGTCCCAGCATTTT. This codes for CASSLGWGAGNQSQHF.